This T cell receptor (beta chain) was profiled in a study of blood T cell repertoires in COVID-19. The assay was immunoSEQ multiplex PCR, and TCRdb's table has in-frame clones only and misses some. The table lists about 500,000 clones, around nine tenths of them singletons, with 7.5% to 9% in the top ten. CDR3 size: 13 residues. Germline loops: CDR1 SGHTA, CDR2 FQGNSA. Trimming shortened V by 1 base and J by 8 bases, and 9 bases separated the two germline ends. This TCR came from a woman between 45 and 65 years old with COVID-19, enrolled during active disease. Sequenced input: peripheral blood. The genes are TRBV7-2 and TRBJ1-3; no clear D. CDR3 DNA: TGTGCCAGCAGCTTAGGGCCCCGGGACACCATATATTTT. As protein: CASSLGPRDTIYF. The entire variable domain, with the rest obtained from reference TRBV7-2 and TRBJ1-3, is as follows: GAGVSQSPSNKVTEKGKDVELRCDPISGHTALYWYRQSLGQGLEFLIYFQGNSAPDKSGLPSDRFSAERTGGSVSTLTIQRTQQEDSAVYLCASSLGPRDTIYFGEGSWLTVV.